Below are 26 T cell receptor beta chains sequenced from a single sample in a study of blood T cell repertoires in COVID-19. Method: immunoSEQ multiplex PCR; TCRdb's copy keeps in-frame clones and lacks some. This table holds over 95,000 clones, nearly 90% found once. Sequencing was done on a sample of peripheral blood. These receptors were taken from a woman in her 70s who had recovered from COVID-19.

The chain joins TRBV7-2 to TRBJ1-5, with TRBD1 as a possible D gene (5 bases). Germline V gene data show CDR1 as SGHTA and CDR2 as FQGNSA. Trimming pared 1 base from V and 2 bases from J, leaving 15 bases between. The CDR3 sequence is 17 residues long. The CDR3 here is CASSLVGRGTGNQPQHF. DNA for the CDR3: TGTGCCAGCAGCTTAGTGGGACGGGGGACTGGCAATCAGCCCCAGCATTTT.

The V call is TRBV6-5, the J call TRBJ1-1, with 7 bases fitting TRBD1. This CDR3 spans 13 amino acids. Germline V lookup: CDR1 MNHEY, CDR2 SVGAGI. Trimming at V came to 10 bases and at J to 4 bases, leaving 9 bases not matched to a gene. The CDR3 loop reads CATRDSIITEAFF. The CDR3 nucleotides are TGTGCCACACGGGACAGTATAATCACTGAAGCTTTCTTT.

Only one count was recorded for this clone. The chain has TRBV4-1 and TRBJ1-4; D remains unclear. CDR1 and CDR2 from the germline V gene are MGHRA and YSYEKL. Trimming left V 4 bases short and J 8 bases short, with 17 bases between. The CDR3 loop spans 15 amino acids. The CDR3: CASSLTIVEAEKLFF. In DNA form, the CDR3 reads TGCGCCAGCAGCCTTACGATCGTGGAGGCGGAAAAACTGTTTTTT.

Comment on this clone: Within the sample, other DNA sequences also encode this same CDR3. CDR3 amino acids: CAWSRGGGDTQYF. CDR3 sequence (DNA): TGTGCCTGGAGTAGGGGGGGCGGAGATACGCAGTATTTT. This chain connects TRBV30 to TRBJ2-3, with D perhaps matching TRBD2 (7 bases). The CDR3 runs to 13 residues. The germline gives CDR1 GTSNPN, CDR2 SVGIG (reference sequence). Trimming left V 2 bases short and J 5 bases short, with 11 bases between.

This clone was seen a few times. J is TRBJ1-6 and V is TRBV4-3; D call uncertain. V was cut by 5 bases and J by 3 bases, with 11 bases left in between. Germline V CDR1 and CDR2: LGHNA, YSLEER. CDR3 length: 15 residues. CDR3 nucleotides: TGCGCCAGCAGCGCGGGAGGCGGCTATAATTCACCCCTCCACTTT. This codes for CASSAGGGYNSPLHF.

This chain connects TRBV4-2 to TRBJ2-3, with D perhaps TRBD2 (7 bases). The V end lost 0 bases, the J end lost 3 bases, and 19 bases lay between the germline ends. Germline-derived CDR1 and CDR2 are LGHNA and YNFKEQ. There are 18 residues in the CDR3. CDR3 protein: CASSQEPGGRGATDTQYF. CDR3 DNA: TGTGCCAGCAGCCAAGAACCCGGGGGGCGGGGAGCAACAGATACGCAGTATTTT.

V gene TRBV6-4 combines with J gene TRBJ1-1; 7 bases agree with TRBD1. The V gene's germline CDR1 is MRHNA and CDR2 SNTAGT. CDR3 length: 12 amino acids. The trim removed 6 bases at V and 7 bases at J, leaving 5 bases unmatched. The DNA for the CDR3 is TGTGCCAGCAGCGACAGGGCGGGTGAAGCTTTCTTT. This sequence encodes CASSDRAGEAFF.

This sequence joins TRBV7-9 and TRBJ1-1, with D perhaps TRBD1 (6 bases). The germline V gene has CDR1 SEHNR and CDR2 FQNEAQ (reference sequence). This CDR3 has 18 amino acids. The V gene lost 0 bases and the J gene lost 2 bases, with 19 bases spanning the gap. This chain's CDR3 is CASSLAGRGTSINTEAFF. DNA of the CDR3: TGTGCCAGCAGCTTAGCGGGAAGGGGGACCAGCATTAACACTGAAGCTTTCTTT.

The chain employs TRBV6-5 and TRBJ2-3; D perhaps matches TRBD1 (5 bases). V gave up 6 bases and J gave up 0 bases, with 13 bases separating them. There are 15 residues in the CDR3. The germline V gene encodes CDR1 MNHEY and CDR2 SVGAGI. Written as DNA, the CDR3 is TGTGCCAGCAGCCGCCTGGACATTAGCACAGATACGCAGTATTTT. Its protein is CASSRLDISTDTQYF.

The chain joins TRBV18 to TRBJ1-3, with a weak D call TRBD1 (5 bases). This CDR3 contains 14 residues. Trimming removed 4 bases from V and 1 base from J, with 8 bases in between. CDR1 is KGHSH and CDR2 is LQKENI in the germline V gene. The CDR3 coding sequence is TGTGCCAGCTCACGACAGAGGTCTGGAAACACCATATATTTT. Translation gives CASSRQRSGNTIYF. Complete variable domain (other parts from reference TRBV18 and TRBJ1-3): NAGVMQNPRHLVRRRGQEARLRCSPMKGHSHVYWYRQLPEEGLKFMVYLQKENIIDESGMPKERFSAEFPKEGPSILRIQQVVRGDSAAYFCASSRQRSGNTIYFGEGSWLTVV.

The sample holds one count of this clone. In DNA, the CDR3 is TGTGCCAGCAGCGGGGGAGGCGAGAACAATGAGCAGTTCTTC. It yields the protein CASSGGGENNEQFF. The rearrangement joins TRBV6-2 or TRBV6-3 to TRBJ2-1, with a tentative D call TRBD2 (6 bases). V gave up 6 bases and J gave up 5 bases, with 14 bases separating them. In germline, CDR1 is MNHEY, CDR2 SVGEGT. The CDR3 loop spans 14 amino acids.

This chain uses TRBV5-1 with TRBJ2-3; 14 nucleotides line up with TRBD2. The CDR3 consists of 19 residues. Germline lookup yields CDR1 SGHRS and CDR2 YFSETQ. V was pared by 4 bases and J by 1 base, with 11 bases of the junction left unmatched. Here the CDR3 reads CASSHQTSGRASGTDTQYF. The DNA for the CDR3 is TGCGCCAGCAGCCACCAGACTAGCGGGAGGGCCTCTGGCACAGATACGCAGTATTTT.

This clone was found once. The chain combines TRBV11-2 with TRBJ2-3, with D possibly being TRBD2 (7 bases). The V gene lost 1 base and the J gene lost 3 bases, with 11 bases spanning the gap. CDR1 is SGHAT, CDR2 FQNNGV, per germline. The CDR3 runs 15 residues. CDR3 amino acids: CASSLAGGGTDTQYF. The CDR3 coding sequence is TGTGCCAGCAGCTTAGCGGGGGGCGGGACAGATACGCAGTATTTT.

This clone was recorded once. The V call is TRBV21-1, the J call TRBJ2-1; the listed D gene, TRBD2, was not tested against the DNA. TRBV21-1 is a recognized pseudogene. The CDR3 consists of 16 residues. This CDR3 is CASSKGASGNYNEQFF. CDR3 nucleotide sequence: TGTGCCAGCAGCAAAGGGGCTAGCGGGAACTACAATGAGCAGTTCTTC.

The rearrangement links TRBV5-1 to TRBJ1-3, with D maybe TRBD1 (6 bases). Germline CDR1 SGHRS, CDR2 YFSETQ. The CDR3 is 15 amino acids. V lost 1 base and J lost 4, with 12 bases in between. The chain's CDR3 is CASSLSGGHGNTIYF. DNA of the CDR3: TGCGCCAGCAGCTTGTCGGGGGGGCACGGAAACACCATATATTTT. Filled out from reference TRBV5-1 and TRBJ1-3, the complete variable domain reads KAGVTQTPRYLIKTRGQQVTLSCSPISGHRSVSWYQQTPGQGLQFLFEYFSETQRNKGNFPGRFSGRQFSNSRSEMNVSTLELGDSALYLCASSLSGGHGNTIYFGEGSWLTVV.

This clone was seen a single time. The V call is TRBV5-1, the J call TRBJ1-1; 9 positions match TRBD1. This CDR3 is 14 amino acids long. V gave up 4 bases and J gave up 7 bases; unmatched junction bases: 8. Germline CDR1 reads SGHRS; CDR2 reads YFSETQ. The CDR3 DNA sequence: TGCGCCAGCAGCAGGGGACAGGGAAATCTTGAAGCTTTCTTT. Translation gives CASSRGQGNLEAFF. Supplemented by reference TRBV5-1 and TRBJ1-1, the full variable domain reads KAGVTQTPRYLIKTRGQQVTLSCSPISGHRSVSWYQQTPGQGLQFLFEYFSETQRNKGNFPGRFSGRQFSNSRSEMNVSTLELGDSALYLCASSRGQGNLEAFFGQGTRLTVV.

The chain employs TRBV6-5 and TRBJ2-7; 11 bases fit TRBD2. The V and J ends lost 6 bases and 7 bases, in that order; junction bases with no gene match: 8. The length of the CDR3 is 14 residues. In germline, CDR1 is MNHEY, CDR2 SVGAGI. CDR3 in amino acids: CASRPTSGGGEQYF. In nucleotides, the CDR3 is TGTGCCAGCAGACCCACTAGCGGGGGCGGGGAGCAGTACTTC.

The V call is TRBV18, the J call TRBJ2-5; 7 bases fit TRBD1. The germline V gene encodes CDR1 KGHSH and CDR2 LQKENI. CDR3 length equals 15 residues. V dropped 4 bases and J dropped 3; count of bases not matched to a gene: 8. The chain's CDR3 is CASSQLTGYEETQYF. CDR3 bases: TGTGCCAGCTCACAACTGACAGGGTACGAAGAGACCCAGTACTTC.

This clone was observed a single time. The V gene is TRBV13, the J gene TRBJ2-1, with TRBD2 as a possible D gene (6 bases). The CDR3 extends over 16 amino acids. Germline V gene sequence: CDR1 PRHDT, CDR2 FYEKMQ (reference sequence). Trimming took off 5 bases at V and 10 bases at J, with 24 bases between the two ends. CDR3 protein: CASSRTDTGTRSEQFF. CDR3 DNA: TGTGCCAGCAGCCGGACGGACACCGGGACTCGGAGCGAGCAGTTCTTC.

As to this clone: Sequence at one end of the junction differs from germline and may be a read error. The chain has TRBV20-1 and TRBJ1-1; D unclear. Germline V lookup: CDR1 DFQATT, CDR2 SNEGSKA (reference sequence). The CDR3 is 11 residues long. The CDR3 DNA reads as TGCAGTGCTAGAGACTCAGGTGCCCTGGTCTTT. Protein: CSARDSGALVF.

The chain combines TRBV5-1 with TRBJ2-5, with TRBD2 matching 11 bases. The CDR3 length is 16 residues. With V trimmed by 1 base and J by 1 base, 3 bases remained unmatched. Per the germline V gene, CDR1 is SGHRS and CDR2 is YFSETQ. The CDR3 loop reads CASSLFLAGGQETQYF. The CDR3 bases are TGCGCCAGCAGCTTGTTCCTAGCGGGGGGCCAAGAGACCCAGTACTTC.

The V gene is TRBV4-3, the J gene TRBJ2-3, with D unresolved. Trimming removed 3 bases from V and 0 bases from J, with 10 bases in between. Germline CDR1 and CDR2: LGHNA and YSLEER. The CDR3 covers 15 residues. CDR3 loop: CASSQRSSSTDTQYF. The CDR3 DNA is TGCGCCAGCAGCCAGCGGAGCTCTAGCACAGATACGCAGTATTTT.

The J gene is TRBJ2-5, the V gene TRBV7-2; D possibly corresponds to TRBD2 (5 bases). Per the germline V gene, CDR1 is SGHTA and CDR2 is FQGNSA. V shed 5 bases and J shed 4 bases, with 11 bases lying between them. The CDR3 is made up of 13 amino acids. The chain's CDR3 is CASSANRGETQYF. CDR3 DNA sequence: TGTGCCAGCAGCGCAAATCGGGGAGAGACCCAGTACTTC.

This sequence joins TRBV12-2 and TRBJ2-5; TRBD1, the D gene given by the table, was not confirmed from the DNA. TRBV12-2 is a pseudogene segment. The length of the CDR3 is 15 residues. The CDR3: CASRLELQGEETQYF. The CDR3 DNA follows: TGTGCAAGTCGCTTAGAGTTACAGGGGGAGGAGACCCAGTACTTC.

The gene calls are TRBV4-2 and TRBJ2-5, with TRBD2 matching 14 bases. Trimming cost V 1 base and J 5 bases; bases outside gene matches: 6. Germline CDR1 and CDR2: LGHNA and YNFKEQ. CDR3 length: 17 amino acids. In nucleotides, the CDR3 is TGTGCCAGCAGCCAAGGACCGGGACTAGCGGGAGCCGAGACCCAGTACTTC. It encodes CASSQGPGLAGAETQYF.

DNA for the CDR3: TGTGCCACCAGTAAGGGACTACCTCTCTACAATGAGCAGTTCTTC. It specifies CATSKGLPLYNEQFF. The chain recombines TRBV24-1 with TRBJ2-1; TRBD2 aligns across 7 bases. This CDR3 has 15 amino acids. J gave up 3 bases and V 6 bases, and 7 bases lay outside the gene matches. Germline V gene lookup returns CDR1 KGHDR and CDR2 SFDVKD.